The source of this T cell receptor beta chain is a study of molecular identifiers for immune sequencing clone quantification. Overall study: In replicates, RNA from roughly 20,000 or 100,000 naive CD8 cells was split five ways, four sequenced.

In this sample, this clonotype turned up a few times. Germline assignment: CDR1 SEHNR and CDR2 FQNEAQ (reference sequence). Deletions cut 1 base from V and 0 bases from J, with 13 bases between. CDR3 length: 17 amino acids. Each CDR3 protein is one row after TCRdb ran MiXCR on the PCR reads. The profile shows approximately 590,000 distinct CDR3 sequences, less than 30% of them singletons. The genes are TRBV7-9 and TRBJ2-1, with D unclear. The origin of this receptor is a human donor in good health. Some libraries in this study had Jurkat cell RNA spiked in. Sequencing was carried out using naive CD8+ T cells from blood, with Jurkat cell RNA spiked in. Subset here: FACS-sorted CD8+CD4-CCR7+CD45RA+ naive T cells. CDR3 sequence (DNA): TGTGCCAGCAGCTTAGTCGCGGCGGTAAGCTCCTACAATGAGCAGTTCTTC. It specifies CASSLVAAVSSYNEQFF.